This TCR beta chain was documented in a study of shared clonotypes between healthy human individuals. Notes on the study in general: Clonotypes which were not shared had lower generation probabilities than clonotypes that all four donors shared.

Sequenced by immunoSEQ multiplex PCR; TCRdb stores in-frame clones only, minus some. The data contain millions of clones, 85% to 95% of them singletons. Splitting the CD4+ cells yielded a CD45RA+ naive subset and a CD45RA-negative memory subset. Of note for this clone: What it binds is not known.

The sample was naive CD4+ T cells from PBMCs. Subset: CD45RA+ positively selected. The clonotype was recovered from a man aged 18 to 29 in good health. Some clones in this sample may be carry-over from other donors' samples.

Here the CDR3 reads CASSWGVADLQETQYF. The CDR3 region has the DNA TGCGCCAGCAGCTGGGGGGTAGCGGACCTCCAAGAGACCCAGTACTTC. The chain links TRBV5-1 to TRBJ2-5; D might be TRBD2 (6 bases). This CDR3 comprises 16 residues. Germline lookup yields CDR1 SGHRS and CDR2 YFSETQ. Between the trimmed V and J ends, which lost 3 bases and 1 base, there was a span of 16 bases.